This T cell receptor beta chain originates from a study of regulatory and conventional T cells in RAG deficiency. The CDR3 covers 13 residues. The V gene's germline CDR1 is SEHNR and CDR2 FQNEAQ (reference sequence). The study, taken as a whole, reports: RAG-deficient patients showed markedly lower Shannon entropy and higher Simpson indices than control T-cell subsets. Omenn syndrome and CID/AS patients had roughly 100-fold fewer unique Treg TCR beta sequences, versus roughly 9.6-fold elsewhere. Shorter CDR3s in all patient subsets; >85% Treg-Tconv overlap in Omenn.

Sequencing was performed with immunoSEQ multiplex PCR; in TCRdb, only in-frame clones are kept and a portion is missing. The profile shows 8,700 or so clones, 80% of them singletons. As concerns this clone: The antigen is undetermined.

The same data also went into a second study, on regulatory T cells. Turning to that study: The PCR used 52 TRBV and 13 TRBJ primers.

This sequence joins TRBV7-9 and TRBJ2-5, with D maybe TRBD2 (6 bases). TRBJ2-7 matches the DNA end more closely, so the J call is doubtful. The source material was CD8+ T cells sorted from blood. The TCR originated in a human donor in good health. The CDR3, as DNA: TGTGCCAGCAGCGCCCCCGGAGGGCACGAGCAGTACTTC. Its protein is CASSAPGGHEQYF.